This T cell receptor (beta chain) was sequenced for a study of shared clonotypes between healthy human individuals (dated by TCRdb to the early 2020s). Context from the whole study: A couple of women and three men aged 18 to 49 years were included in the cohort. For each donor, CD4 naive and CD4 memory were each given three plates, CD8 naive was given two plates, and CD8 memory was given one plate. To estimate repertoire size and how much clonotypes are shared between individuals, the study performed deep sequencing of blood TCR repertoires from roughly five healthy adults. Different laboratories and diverse techniques were used to prepare libraries and sequence TCR repertoires, to increase sequencing depth and limit assay-specific biases. Per donor, leukapheresis produced somewhere between about 0.94 and 8.9 billion PBMCs.

TCR CDR3 regions were amplified from genomic DNA by multiplex PCR using the deep immunoSEQ assay. Extracted genomic DNA from each cell subset was distributed evenly across all wells of several immunoSEQ 96-well plates, and each plate was treated as a replicate. For sorted subsets, roughly 200 ng of genomic DNA, equivalent to roughly 33,000 T cell genomes, went into each replicate PCR. Purified libraries were measured with a Qubit 3.0 fluorometer, size-checked on a Bioanalyzer 2100, and measured again with the KAPA Library Quantification kit. Every immunoSEQ 96-well plate was sequenced on a dedicated single-read 150-cycle Illumina NextSeq 550 flow cell. Under the source paper's analysis protocol: Because the immunoSEQ output held only junctional sequences and lacked quality scores, the filtering could not match the filtering applied to full-length reads. To assign V/J genes and CDR3, sequences were annotated against IMGT germline references using PyIR, a Python wrapper for IgBLAST v1.9. Reads with weak V/J assignments (E-value above 1e-6), missing CDR3, stop codons, out-of-frame junctions, or ambiguous translated residues were removed. V3J clonotypes were defined as sequences sharing the same inferred V gene, J gene, and CDR3 amino acid sequence. Percentage overlap between repertoires was calculated by dividing the number of shared unique clonotypes by the size of the smaller repertoire. Three approaches were used to assess repertoire richness: RTK rarefaction, the Chao1 estimator, and Recon v2.1 estimates of unobserved clonotypes. OLGA was used to compute generation probabilities for all TCRbeta clonotypes that the gDNA method yielded from a few donors. The immuneACCESS repertoire file appears here via TCRdb, limited to in-frame rearrangements. These files lack a portion of the clones; in checked studies, under half of the deficit traces to unresolved V genes, and the cause of the others is not known. That table is the source of V, J and clone size, and D and trimming were worked out from the DNA. This sample gives some 630,000 clones in total; approximately 79% of them show up just once. Under 2% of the sample belongs to the ten largest clones.

The CDR3 goes from the cysteine to the phenylalanine over 13 residues. Just the 39-base CDR3 DNA is kept, in frame starting at base 1. The germline V gene supplies CDR1 SGHAT and CDR2 FQNNGV. From V the trimming removes 5 bases and from J it removes 7 bases, while the gene matches leave 2 bases of the junction unaccounted for. What the work shows at the level of the full study, not this receptor alone: Higher generation probabilities were observed for clonotypes shared by all four sorted-subset donors than for non-shared clonotypes. Because the study included a small number of donors, the genetic and exposure-history diversity represented was limited. About 5% of naive CD4, 3% to 4% of naive CD8, roughly 2.5% of memory CD4, and about 0.4% of memory CD8 clonotypes were shared across four donors. Sampling was restricted to blood, and TCR repertoires in tissues likely differ from the TCR repertoires found in blood. Larger estimated clonotype richness was generally found for naive subsets than for memory subsets. Rarefaction of sorted-subset datasets indicated incomplete sequencing despite the large sequencing depth. Based on pairwise subsampling, the degree of clonotype sharing among donors was expected to be affected by sequencing depth.

This clone appeared once. What this receptor recognizes is not known. Per-nucleotide qualities are absent, and no much larger clonotype sits a single base away. Other DNA sequences within the sample encode an identical CDR3. The donors were healthy, HIV-negative adults who had no recently reported acute infections or vaccinations. Every donor was a Caucasian adult living in Nashville, Tennessee, USA. CD4+ T cells were enriched by magnetic negative selection, after which naive cells were positively selected on CD45RA and the negative fraction was taken as the memory subset. After blood collection by leukapheresis, PBMCs were isolated using Ficoll-Histopaque density gradient centrifugation and then cryopreserved in the vapor phase of liquid nitrogen. Analytical flow cytometry was used to check the purity and quantity of every magnetically sorted T cell population. From each sorted fraction, genomic DNA was isolated and quantified by UV absorbance on a Nanodrop 2000c.

Here the chain combines TRBV11-2 and TRBJ1-4; TRBD1 fits 9 bases in the junction. Sequencing was performed on memory CD4+ T cells sorted from blood. Interpreted using the paper, the cell subset or site label stands for: CD45RA-negative fraction. This sequence originates from a woman in her twenties or thirties in good health. The CDR3 protein: CASSRDRAEKLFF. Read as DNA, the sequence is TGTGCCAGCAGCAGGGACAGGGCTGAAAAACTGTTTTTT.